This entry features one T cell receptor (beta chain) sequence. In the original analysis: It was from reference gene primer amplification that nucleated cell counts were estimated. Method: immunoSEQ multiplex PCR; TCRdb's copy keeps in-frame clones and lacks some. V and J calls and clone size are given by that table; D and trimming were obtained from the DNA. The sample lists about 390,000 clones, about 83% occurring once. This entry is derived from a study of blood T cell repertoires in COVID-19. Turning to the study itself: Nucleic acid was either cDNA or gDNA, and it came from T cells, B-cell-depleted T cells, or PBMCs.

The cohort comprised adults aged roughly 18 to 95 years residing in 24 US areas. Germline V gives CDR1 SGHRS, CDR2 YFSETQ. Between the trimmed V and J ends, which lost 4 bases and 4 bases, there was a span of 24 bases. The CDR3 has 18 residues. The clonotype comes from a woman aged 45-65 years who had recovered from COVID-19. This sequence joins TRBV5-1 and TRBJ1-5; no clear D gene. The sample comprised PBMCs or T cells enriched from blood (not recorded which). For the CDR3, the DNA is TGCGCCAGCAGCCCAAGCTTAACGACCGAGGCCGGTAATCAGCCCCAGCATTTT. Translating gives CASSPSLTTEAGNQPQHF.